This TCR beta chain was retrieved from a study of OX40 agonist ivuxolimab in advanced cancers. Study context: While on treatment, patients had intravenous ivuxolimab at 0.01 to 10 mg/kg every 2 weeks.

This CDR3 region has 13 residues. Trimming stripped 6 bases from V and 1 base from J, with 10 bases between. CDR1 SGHRS and CDR2 YFSETQ come from the germline V gene. Generated by immunoSEQ multiplex PCR, the TCRdb table keeps only in-frame clones and is missing some. Here the sample spans tens of thousands of clones, 85% being singletons. This chain connects TRBV5-1 to TRBJ2-5; possibly TRBD1 for D (5 bases). The sample was CD4+ or CD8+ T cells sorted from blood, taken in a trial of the OX40 agonist ivuxolimab. This TCR was sampled from an adult with an advanced solid tumor such as melanoma, head and neck, liver or kidney cancer. The CDR3 region has the DNA TGCGCCAGCACAGGGCAGCCCCAAGAGACCCAGTACTTC. Translated: CASTGQPQETQYF.